This TCR beta chain is drawn from a study of Ad26.COV2.S vaccination and SARS-CoV-2 variants. In the study overall: Recipients of Ad26.COV2.S got it intramuscularly, once or twice 56 days apart. The study's findings and limits: Responses of T cells in total may have been underestimated by the TCR breadth and depth analyses. Post-vaccination breadth of spike-specific CD8+ and CD4+ T cell responses was reportedly substantial.

From germline, CDR1 is SEHNR and CDR2 FQNEAQ (reference sequence). This CDR3 region has 11 residues. Trimming cost V 5 bases and J 7 bases, with 9 bases left between them. This clone was counted a single time. Its antigen remains unknown. Using immunoSEQ multiplex PCR, the repertoire was profiled, and TCRdb retains in-frame clones only, with some absent. The repertoire holds more than 300,000 clones, with around 84% as singletons. Treatment indicated: approximately 18 received Ad26.COV2.S at low or high dose, single or two shots; about 5 received placebo; per-sample allocation not given. Each sample was drawn 63 days after the first injection (of vaccine or placebo).

The sample in question was peripheral blood, obtained in a trial of Ad26.COV2.S vaccine versus placebo. The chain employs TRBV7-9 and TRBJ2-7, with a weak D call TRBD1 (5 bases). This TCR was sampled from a person aged 18-60 years who received the Ad26.COV2.S COVID-19 vaccine or a placebo. CDR3 in DNA: TGTGCCAGCAGCAGAGACAGAGAGCAGTACTTC. Translated: CASSRDREQYF. Variable domain in full (rest from reference TRBV7-9 and TRBJ2-7): DTGVSQNPRHKITKRGQNVTFRCDPISEHNRLYWYRQTLGQGPEFLTYFQNEAQLEKSRLLSDRFSAERPKGSFSTLEIQRTEQGDSAMYLCASSRDREQYFGPGTRLTVT.